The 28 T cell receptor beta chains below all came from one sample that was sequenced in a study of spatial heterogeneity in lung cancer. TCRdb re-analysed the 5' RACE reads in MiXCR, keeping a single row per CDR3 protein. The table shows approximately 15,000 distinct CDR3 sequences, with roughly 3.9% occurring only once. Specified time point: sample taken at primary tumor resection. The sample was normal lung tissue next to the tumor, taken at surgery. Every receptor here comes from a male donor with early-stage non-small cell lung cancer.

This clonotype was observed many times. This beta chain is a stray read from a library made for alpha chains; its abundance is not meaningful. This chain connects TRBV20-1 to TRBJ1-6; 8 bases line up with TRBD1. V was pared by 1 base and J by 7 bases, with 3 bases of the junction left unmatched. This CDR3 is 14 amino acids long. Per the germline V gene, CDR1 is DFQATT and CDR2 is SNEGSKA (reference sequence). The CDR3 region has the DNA TGCAGTGCTAGAGGGGACAGGCAAAATTCACCCCTCCACTTT. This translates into CSARGDRQNSPLHF.

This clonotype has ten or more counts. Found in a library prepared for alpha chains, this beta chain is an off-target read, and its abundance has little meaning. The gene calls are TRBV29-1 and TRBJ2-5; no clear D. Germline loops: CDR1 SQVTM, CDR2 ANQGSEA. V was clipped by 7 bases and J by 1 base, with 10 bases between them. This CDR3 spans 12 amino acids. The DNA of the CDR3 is TGCAGCGGCCTAACGGTCCAAGAGACCCAGTACTTC. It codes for CSGLTVQETQYF.

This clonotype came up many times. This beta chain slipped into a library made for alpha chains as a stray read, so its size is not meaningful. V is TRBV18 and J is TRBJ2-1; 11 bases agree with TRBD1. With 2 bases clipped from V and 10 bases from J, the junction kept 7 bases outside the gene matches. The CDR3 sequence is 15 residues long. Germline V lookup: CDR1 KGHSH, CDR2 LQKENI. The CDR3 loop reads CASSPTGTGGKEQFF. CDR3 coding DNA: TGTGCCAGCTCACCAACCGGGACAGGGGGAAAGGAGCAGTTCTTC.

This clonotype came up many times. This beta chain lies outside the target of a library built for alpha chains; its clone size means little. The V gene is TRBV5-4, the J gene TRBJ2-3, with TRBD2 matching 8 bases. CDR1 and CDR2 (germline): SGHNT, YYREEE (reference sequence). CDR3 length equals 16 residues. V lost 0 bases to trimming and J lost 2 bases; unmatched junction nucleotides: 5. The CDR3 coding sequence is TGTGCCAGCAGCTTGGGTTGGCGGGAGGACACAGATACGCAGTATTTT. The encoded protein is CASSLGWREDTDTQYF.

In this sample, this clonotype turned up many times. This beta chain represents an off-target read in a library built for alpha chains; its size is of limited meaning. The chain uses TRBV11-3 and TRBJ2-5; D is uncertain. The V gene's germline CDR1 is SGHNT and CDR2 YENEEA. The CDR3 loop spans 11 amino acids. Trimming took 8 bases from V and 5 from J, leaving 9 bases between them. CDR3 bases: TGTGCCAGCGGCCCGTTGGAGACCCAGTACTTC. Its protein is CASGPLETQYF.

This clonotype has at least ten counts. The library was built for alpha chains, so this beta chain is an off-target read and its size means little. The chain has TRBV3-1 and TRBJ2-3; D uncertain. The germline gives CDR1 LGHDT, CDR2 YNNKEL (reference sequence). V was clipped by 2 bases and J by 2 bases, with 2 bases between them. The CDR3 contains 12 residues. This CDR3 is CASSQLTDTQYF. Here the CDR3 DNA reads TGTGCCAGCAGCCAACTCACAGATACGCAGTATTTT.

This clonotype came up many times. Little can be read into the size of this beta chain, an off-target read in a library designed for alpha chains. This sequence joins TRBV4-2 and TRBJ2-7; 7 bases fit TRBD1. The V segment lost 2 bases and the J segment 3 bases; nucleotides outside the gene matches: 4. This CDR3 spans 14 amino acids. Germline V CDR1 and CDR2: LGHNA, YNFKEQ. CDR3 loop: CASSQLGQSYEQYF. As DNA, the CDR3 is TGTGCCAGCAGCCAACTGGGACAGAGCTACGAGCAGTACTTC.

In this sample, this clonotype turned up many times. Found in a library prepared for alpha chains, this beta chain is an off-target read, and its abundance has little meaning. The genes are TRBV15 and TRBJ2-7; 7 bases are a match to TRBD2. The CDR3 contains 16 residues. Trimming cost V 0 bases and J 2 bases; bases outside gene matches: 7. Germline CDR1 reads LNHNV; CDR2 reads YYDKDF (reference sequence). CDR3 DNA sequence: TGTGCCACCAGCAGAGATGCTAGCGGCAGCACCTACGAGCAGTACTTC. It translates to CATSRDASGSTYEQYF.

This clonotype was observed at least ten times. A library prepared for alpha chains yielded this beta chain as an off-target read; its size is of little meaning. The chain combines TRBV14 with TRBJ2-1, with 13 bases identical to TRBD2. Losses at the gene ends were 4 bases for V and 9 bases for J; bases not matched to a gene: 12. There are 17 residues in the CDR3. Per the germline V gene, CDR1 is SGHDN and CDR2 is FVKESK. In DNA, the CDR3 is TGTGCCAGCAGCCCGCTGAGGACTAGCGGGAGAGGACCTGAGCAGTTCTTC. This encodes CASSPLRTSGRGPEQFF.

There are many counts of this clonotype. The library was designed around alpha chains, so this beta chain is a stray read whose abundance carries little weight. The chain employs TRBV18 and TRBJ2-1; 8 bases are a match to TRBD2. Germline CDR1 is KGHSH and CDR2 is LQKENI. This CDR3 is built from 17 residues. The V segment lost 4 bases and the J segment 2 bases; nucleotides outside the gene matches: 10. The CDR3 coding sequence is TGTGCCAGCTCACGCCGGCCCGCGGGACTAGCCTACAATGAGCAGTTCTTC. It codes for CASSRRPAGLAYNEQFF.

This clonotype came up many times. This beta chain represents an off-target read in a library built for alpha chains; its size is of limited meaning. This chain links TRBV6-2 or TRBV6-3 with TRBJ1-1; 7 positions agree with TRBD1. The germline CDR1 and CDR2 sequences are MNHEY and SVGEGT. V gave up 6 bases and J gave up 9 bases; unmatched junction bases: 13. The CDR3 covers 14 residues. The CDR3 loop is CASSPQGQTAQAFF. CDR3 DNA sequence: TGTGCCAGCAGCCCCCAGGGACAGACAGCACAAGCTTTCTTT.

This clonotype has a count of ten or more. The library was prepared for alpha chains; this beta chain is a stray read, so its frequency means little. The CDR3 DNA is TGTGCCTACGGGGACTCAACTAGTCTAAACGAGCAGTACTTC. This encodes CAYGDSTSLNEQYF. This chain connects TRBV10-3 to TRBJ2-7; a weak D match, TRBD2 (6 bases). Between the trimmed V and J ends, which lost 11 bases and 5 bases, there was a span of 22 bases. Looked up from germline, CDR1 is ENHRY and CDR2 is SYGVKD. CDR3 length: 14 residues.

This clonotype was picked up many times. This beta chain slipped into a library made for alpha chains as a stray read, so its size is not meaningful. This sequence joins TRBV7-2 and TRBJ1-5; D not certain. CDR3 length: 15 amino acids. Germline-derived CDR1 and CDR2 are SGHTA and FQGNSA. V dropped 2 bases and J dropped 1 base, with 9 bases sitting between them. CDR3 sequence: CASSLWVESNQPQHF. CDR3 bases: TGTGCCAGCAGCTTATGGGTGGAAAGCAATCAGCCCCAGCATTTT.

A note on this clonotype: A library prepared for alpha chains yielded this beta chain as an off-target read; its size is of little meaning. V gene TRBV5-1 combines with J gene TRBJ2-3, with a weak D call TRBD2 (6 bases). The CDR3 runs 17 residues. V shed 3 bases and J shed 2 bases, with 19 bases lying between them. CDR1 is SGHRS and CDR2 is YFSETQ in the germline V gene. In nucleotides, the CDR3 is TGCGCCAGCAGCTCCCTATTAGCGGATCTCGACACAGATACGCAGTATTTT. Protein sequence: CASSSLLADLDTDTQYF.

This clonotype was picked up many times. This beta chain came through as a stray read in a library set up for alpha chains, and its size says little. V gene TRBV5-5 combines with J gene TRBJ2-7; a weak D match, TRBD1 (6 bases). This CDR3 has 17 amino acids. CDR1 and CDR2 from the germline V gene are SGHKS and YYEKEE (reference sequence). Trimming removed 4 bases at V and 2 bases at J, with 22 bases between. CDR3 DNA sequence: TGTGCCAGCAGCAGGCAACCAGAGGGGCAGGGGACCTACGAGCAGTACTTC. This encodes CASSRQPEGQGTYEQYF. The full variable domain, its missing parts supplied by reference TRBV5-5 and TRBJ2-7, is DAGVTQSPTHLIKTRGQQVTLRCSPISGHKSVSWYQQVLGQGPQFIFQYYEKEERGRGNFPDRFSARQFPNYSSELNVNALLLGDSALYLCASSRQPEGQGTYEQYFGPGTRLTVT.

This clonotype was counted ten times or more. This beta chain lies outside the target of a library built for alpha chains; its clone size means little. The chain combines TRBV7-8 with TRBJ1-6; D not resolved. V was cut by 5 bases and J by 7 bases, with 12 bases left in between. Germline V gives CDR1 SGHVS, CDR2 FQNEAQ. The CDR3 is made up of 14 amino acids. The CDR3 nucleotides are TGTGCCAGCAGCCCCGCCAACCCCAATTCACCCCTCCACTTT. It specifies CASSPANPNSPLHF.

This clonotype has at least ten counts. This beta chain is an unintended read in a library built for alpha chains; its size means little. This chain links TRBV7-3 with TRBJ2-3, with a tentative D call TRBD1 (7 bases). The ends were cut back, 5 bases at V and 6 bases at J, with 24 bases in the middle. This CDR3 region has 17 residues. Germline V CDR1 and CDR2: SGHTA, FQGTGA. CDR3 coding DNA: TGTGCCAGCAGCCCTAAGGGGGCCAGGGGGACTGGGGATACGCAGTATTTT. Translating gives CASSPKGARGTGDTQYF.

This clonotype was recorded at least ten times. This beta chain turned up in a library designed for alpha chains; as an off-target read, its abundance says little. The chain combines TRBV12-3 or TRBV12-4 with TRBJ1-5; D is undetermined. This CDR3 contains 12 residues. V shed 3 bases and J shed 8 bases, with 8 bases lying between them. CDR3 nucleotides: TGTGCCAGCAGTTTTTCAGTGGAGCCCCAGCATTTT. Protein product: CASSFSVEPQHF.

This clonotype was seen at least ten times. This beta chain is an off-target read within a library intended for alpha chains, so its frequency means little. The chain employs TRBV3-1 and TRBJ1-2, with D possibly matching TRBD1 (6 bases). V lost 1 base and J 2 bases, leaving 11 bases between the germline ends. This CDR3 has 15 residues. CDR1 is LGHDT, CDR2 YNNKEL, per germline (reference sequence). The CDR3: CASSQAGQSNYGYTF. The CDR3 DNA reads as TGTGCCAGCAGCCAAGCGGGACAATCCAACTATGGCTACACCTTC.

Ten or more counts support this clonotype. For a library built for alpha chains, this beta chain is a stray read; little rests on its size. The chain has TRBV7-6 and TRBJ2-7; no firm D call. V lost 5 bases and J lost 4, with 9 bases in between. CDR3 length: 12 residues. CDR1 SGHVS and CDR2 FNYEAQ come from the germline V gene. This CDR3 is CASSPDGYEQYF. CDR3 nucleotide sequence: TGTGCCAGCAGCCCTGACGGTTACGAGCAGTACTTC.

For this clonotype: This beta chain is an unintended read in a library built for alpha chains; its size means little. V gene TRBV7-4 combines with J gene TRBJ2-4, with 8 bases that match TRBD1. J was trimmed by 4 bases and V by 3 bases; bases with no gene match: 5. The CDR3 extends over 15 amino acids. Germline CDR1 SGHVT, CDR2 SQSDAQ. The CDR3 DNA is TGTGCCAGCAGCTTTGGCGGGACAGGAAAAAACATTCAGTACTTC. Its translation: CASSFGGTGKNIQYF.

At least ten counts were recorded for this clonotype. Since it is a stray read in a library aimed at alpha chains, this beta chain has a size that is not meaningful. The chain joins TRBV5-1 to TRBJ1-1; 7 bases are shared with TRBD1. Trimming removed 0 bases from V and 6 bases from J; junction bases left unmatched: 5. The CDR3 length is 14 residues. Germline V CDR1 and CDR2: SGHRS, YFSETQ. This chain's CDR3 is CASSLGTGVPEAFF. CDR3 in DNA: TGCGCCAGCAGCTTGGGCACAGGGGTACCTGAAGCTTTCTTT.

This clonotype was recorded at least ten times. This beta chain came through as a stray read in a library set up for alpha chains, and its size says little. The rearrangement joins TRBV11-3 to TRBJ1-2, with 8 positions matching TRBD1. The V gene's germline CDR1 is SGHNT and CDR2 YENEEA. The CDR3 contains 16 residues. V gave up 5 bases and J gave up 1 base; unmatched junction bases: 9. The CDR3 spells CASSVQGGQNNYGYTF. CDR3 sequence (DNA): TGTGCCAGCAGCGTACAGGGGGGACAAAATAACTATGGCTACACCTTC.

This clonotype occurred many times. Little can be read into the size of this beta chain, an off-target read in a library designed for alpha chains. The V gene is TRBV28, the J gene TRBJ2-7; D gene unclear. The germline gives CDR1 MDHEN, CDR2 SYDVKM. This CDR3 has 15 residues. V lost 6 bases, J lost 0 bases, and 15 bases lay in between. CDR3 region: CASSFSRARSYEQYF. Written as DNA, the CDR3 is TGTGCCAGCAGCTTCTCCCGGGCCCGCTCCTACGAGCAGTACTTC.

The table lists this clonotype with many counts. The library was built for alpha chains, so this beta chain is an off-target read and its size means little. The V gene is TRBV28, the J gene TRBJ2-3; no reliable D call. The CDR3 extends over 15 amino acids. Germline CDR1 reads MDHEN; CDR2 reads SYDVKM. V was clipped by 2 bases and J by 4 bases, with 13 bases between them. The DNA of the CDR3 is TGTGCCAGCAGTTTAAGTTGGGGTTCCTCAGATACGCAGTATTTT. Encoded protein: CASSLSWGSSDTQYF.

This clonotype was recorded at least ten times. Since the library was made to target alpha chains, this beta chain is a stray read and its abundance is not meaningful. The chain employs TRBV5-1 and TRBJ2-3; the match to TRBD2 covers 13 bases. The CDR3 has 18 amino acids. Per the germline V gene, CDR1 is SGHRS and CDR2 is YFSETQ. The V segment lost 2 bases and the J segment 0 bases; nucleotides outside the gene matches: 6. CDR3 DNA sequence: TGCGCCAGCAGCTTTGGACTAGCGGGAGTAAAAAGCACAGATACGCAGTATTTT. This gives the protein CASSFGLAGVKSTDTQYF.

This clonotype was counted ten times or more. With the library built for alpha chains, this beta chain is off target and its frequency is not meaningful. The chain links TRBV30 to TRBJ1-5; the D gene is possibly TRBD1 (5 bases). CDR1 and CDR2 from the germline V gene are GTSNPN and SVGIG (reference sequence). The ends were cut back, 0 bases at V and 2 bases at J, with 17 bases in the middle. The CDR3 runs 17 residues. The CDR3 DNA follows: TGTGCCTGGAGTGTAGGTCAGGGAGGAGGAGGCAATCAGCCCCAGCATTTT. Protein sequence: CAWSVGQGGGGNQPQHF.

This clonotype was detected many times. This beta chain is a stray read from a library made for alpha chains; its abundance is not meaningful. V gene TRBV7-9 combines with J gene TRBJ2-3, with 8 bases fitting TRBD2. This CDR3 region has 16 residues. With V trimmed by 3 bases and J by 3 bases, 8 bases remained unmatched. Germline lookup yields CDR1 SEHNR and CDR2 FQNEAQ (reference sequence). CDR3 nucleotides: TGTGCCAGCAGCTTCCAGCGGGCTAGCGGGACAGATACGCAGTATTTT. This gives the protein CASSFQRASGTDTQYF. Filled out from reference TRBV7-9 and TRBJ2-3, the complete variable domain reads DTGVSQNPRHKITKRGQNVTFRCDPISEHNRLYWYRQTLGQGPEFLTYFQNEAQLEKSRLLSDRFSAERPKGSFSTLEIQRTEQGDSAMYLCASSFQRASGTDTQYFGPGTRLTVL.